The clone carrying this T cell receptor (beta chain) was observed at least ten times. Investigators prepared the TCR beta libraries by applying iRepertoire HTBI primers and Arm-PCR of CDR3 regions. Each CDR3 protein gets one entry after TCRdb re-called the multiplex PCR reads with MiXCR. The data hold 400,000 to 500,000 distinct CDR3 sequences, with about 15% observed a single time. Germline V lookup: CDR1 MNHEY, CDR2 SVGEGT. The CDR3 length is 13 residues. V lost 2 bases, J lost 7 bases, and 11 bases lay in between. These data originate in a study of regulatory T cells in long-lasting Graves disease. The time point was: newly diagnosed GD, antithyroid drugs for less than 3 months. Following extraction of RNA from PBMCs, that RNA was used to make the TCR library. Graves' disease diagnosis was established per American Thyroid Association guidelines. This sample also belongs to another study, concerning T cells in Graves' hyperthyroidism and ophthalmopathy.

The chain couples TRBV6-2 or TRBV6-3 to TRBJ1-1; a possible D gene is TRBD1 (5 bases). The receptor was derived from a woman aged 25-40 years with Graves disease. This material consisted of peripheral blood mononuclear cells (PBMCs), taken at new diagnosis, from a patient treated with antithyroid drugs. The chain's CDR3 is CASSYLPTVEAFF. The CDR3 region has the DNA TGTGCCAGCAGTTACCTACCGACAGTTGAAGCTTTCTTT.